The source of this TCR beta chain is a study of cytomegalovirus exposure and HLA in healthy donors. Findings and caveats of the study: Indistinguishability led to the exclusion of some V segments, TRBV6-2 and TRBV6-3 included. It has been reported that TCR beta sequences accurately predicted the HLA-A and HLA-B alleles of most subjects. It was likely that a cluster of highly shared sequence variants was a sequencing artifact.

Germline CDR1 SEHNR, CDR2 FQNEAQ (reference sequence). Trimming stripped 5 bases from V and 0 bases from J, with 5 bases between. The CDR3 totals 13 residues. This clone turned up a few times. Its antigen is as yet unknown. PCR used 60 Vbeta primers and 13 Jbeta primers. Method: immunoSEQ multiplex PCR; TCRdb's copy keeps in-frame clones and lacks some. The repertoire holds roughly 40,000 clones, with 40% to 60% as singletons. Material: PBMCs. The J gene is TRBJ1-3, the V gene TRBV7-9; D gene uncertain. The TCR was taken from a human donor in good health. The CDR3 DNA reads as TGTGCCAGCAGCCAGAACTCTGGAAACACCATATATTTT. It yields the protein CASSQNSGNTIYF.